This T cell receptor beta chain comes out of a study of blood T cell repertoires in COVID-19. Study-level information: T cells, B-cell-depleted T cells, or PBMCs supplied cDNA or gDNA.

This CDR3 is built from 15 residues. V lost 9 bases to trimming and J lost 0 bases; unmatched junction nucleotides: 10. CDR1 and CDR2 from the germline V gene are MNHEY and SVGAGI. Original data processing: Cell counts per sample came from amplifying reference gene primers. Method: immunoSEQ multiplex PCR; TCRdb's copy keeps in-frame clones and lacks some. That table supplies the V and J calls and clone size; D and trimming were determined from the DNA. The profile shows 20,000 or so clones, roughly 84% of them singletons. The chain combines TRBV6-5 with TRBJ1-1, with 7 nucleotides matching TRBD1. The receptor was derived from a man aged 35 to 55 with acute or convalescent COVID-19. Sequences were obtained from peripheral blood. The CDR3 sequence is CASADRAFMNTEAFF. The DNA for the CDR3 is TGTGCCAGTGCTGACAGGGCTTTTATGAACACTGAAGCTTTCTTT.